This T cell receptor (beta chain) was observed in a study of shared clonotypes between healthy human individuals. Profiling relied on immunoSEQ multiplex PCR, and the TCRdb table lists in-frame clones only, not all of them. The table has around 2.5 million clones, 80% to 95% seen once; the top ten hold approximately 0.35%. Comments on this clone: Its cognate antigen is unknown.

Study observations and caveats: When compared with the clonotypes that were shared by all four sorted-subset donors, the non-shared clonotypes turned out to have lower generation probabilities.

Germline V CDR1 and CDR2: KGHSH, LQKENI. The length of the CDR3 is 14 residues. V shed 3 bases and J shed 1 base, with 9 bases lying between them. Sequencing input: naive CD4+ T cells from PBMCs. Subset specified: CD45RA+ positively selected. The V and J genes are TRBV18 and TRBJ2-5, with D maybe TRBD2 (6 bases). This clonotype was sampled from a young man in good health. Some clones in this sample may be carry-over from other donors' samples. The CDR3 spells CASSPSGPQETQYF. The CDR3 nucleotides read TGTGCCAGCTCACCTAGCGGTCCCCAAGAGACCCAGTACTTC. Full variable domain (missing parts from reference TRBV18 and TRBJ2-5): NAGVMQNPRHLVRRRGQEARLRCSPMKGHSHVYWYRQLPEEGLKFMVYLQKENIIDESGMPKERFSAEFPKEGPSILRIQQVVRGDSAAYFCASSPSGPQETQYFGPGTRLLVL.